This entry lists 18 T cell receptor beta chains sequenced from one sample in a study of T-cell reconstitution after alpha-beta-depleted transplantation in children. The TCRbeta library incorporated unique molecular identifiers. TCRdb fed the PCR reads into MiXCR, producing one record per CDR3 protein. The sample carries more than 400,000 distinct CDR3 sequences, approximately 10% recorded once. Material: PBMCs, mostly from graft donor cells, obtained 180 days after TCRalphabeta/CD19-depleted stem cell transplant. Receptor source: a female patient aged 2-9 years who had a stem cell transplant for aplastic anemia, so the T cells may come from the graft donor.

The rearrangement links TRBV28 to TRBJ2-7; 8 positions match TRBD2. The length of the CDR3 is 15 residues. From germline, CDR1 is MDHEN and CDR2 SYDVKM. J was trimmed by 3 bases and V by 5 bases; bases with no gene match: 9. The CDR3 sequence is CASSPGGLGLYEQYF. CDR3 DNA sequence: TGTGCCAGCAGTCCGGGGGGACTAGGCCTCTACGAGCAGTACTTC. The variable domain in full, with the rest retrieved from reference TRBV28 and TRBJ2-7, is DVKVTQSSRYLVKRTGEKVFLECVQDMDHENMFWYRQDPGLGLRLIYFSYDVKMKEKGDIPEGYSVSREKKERFSLILESASTNQTSMYLCASSPGGLGLYEQYFGPGTRLTVT.

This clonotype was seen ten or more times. CDR3 amino acids: CATSRDGRTDTQYF. The CDR3, as DNA: TGTGCCACCAGCAGAGACGGACGCACAGATACGCAGTATTTT. The gene calls are TRBV15 and TRBJ2-3, with D unresolved. CDR3 length equals 14 residues. CDR1 is LNHNV and CDR2 is YYDKDF in the germline V gene (reference sequence). The ends were cut back, 0 bases at V and 1 base at J, with 5 bases in the middle.

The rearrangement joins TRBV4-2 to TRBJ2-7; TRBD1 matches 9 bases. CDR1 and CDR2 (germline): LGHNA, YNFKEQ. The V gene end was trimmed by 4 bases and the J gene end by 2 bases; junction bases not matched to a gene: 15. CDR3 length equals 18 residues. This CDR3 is CASSPRTGDGTGAYEQYF. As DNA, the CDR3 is TGTGCCAGCAGCCCTCGGACAGGGGACGGGACAGGAGCCTACGAGCAGTACTTC.

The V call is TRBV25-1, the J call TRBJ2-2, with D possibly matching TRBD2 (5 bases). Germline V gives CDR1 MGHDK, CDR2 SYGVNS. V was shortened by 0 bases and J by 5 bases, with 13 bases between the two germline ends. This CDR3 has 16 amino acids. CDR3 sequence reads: CASSEYWPGSTGELFF. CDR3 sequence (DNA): TGTGCCAGCAGTGAATATTGGCCGGGAAGTACCGGGGAGCTGTTTTTT. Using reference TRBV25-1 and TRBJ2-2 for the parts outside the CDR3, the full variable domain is EADIYQTPRYLVIGTGKKITLECSQTMGHDKMYWYQQDPGMELHLIHYSYGVNSTEKGDLSSESTVSRIRTEHFPLTLESARPSHTSQYLCASSEYWPGSTGELFFGEGSRLTVL.

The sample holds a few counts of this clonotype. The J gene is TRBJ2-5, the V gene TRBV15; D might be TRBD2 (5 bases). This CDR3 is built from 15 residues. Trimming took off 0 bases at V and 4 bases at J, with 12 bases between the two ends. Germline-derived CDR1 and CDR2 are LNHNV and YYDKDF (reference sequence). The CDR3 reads CATSRDRLAGETQYF. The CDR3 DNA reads TGTGCCACCAGCAGAGATCGGCTAGCAGGAGAGACCCAGTACTTC. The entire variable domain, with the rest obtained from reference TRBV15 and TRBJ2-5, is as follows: DAMVIQNPRYQVTQFGKPVTLSCSQTLNHNVMYWYQQKSSQAPKLLFHYYDKDFNNEADTPDNFQSRRPNTSFCFLDIRSPGLGDTAMYLCATSRDRLAGETQYFGPGTRLLVL.

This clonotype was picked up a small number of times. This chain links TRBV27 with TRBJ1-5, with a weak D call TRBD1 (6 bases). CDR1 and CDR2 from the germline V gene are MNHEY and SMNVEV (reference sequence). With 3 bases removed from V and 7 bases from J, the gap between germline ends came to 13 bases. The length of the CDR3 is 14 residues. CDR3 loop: CASSFWGQGQPQHF. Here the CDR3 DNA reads TGTGCCAGCAGTTTCTGGGGGCAGGGGCAGCCCCAGCATTTT.

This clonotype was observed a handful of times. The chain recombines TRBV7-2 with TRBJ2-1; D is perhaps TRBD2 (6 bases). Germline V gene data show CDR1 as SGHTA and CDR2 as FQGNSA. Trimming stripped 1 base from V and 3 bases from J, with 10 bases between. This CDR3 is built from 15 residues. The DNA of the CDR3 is TGTGCCAGCAGCTTAGGAGACGGGAGCTACAATGAGCAGTTCTTC. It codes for CASSLGDGSYNEQFF.

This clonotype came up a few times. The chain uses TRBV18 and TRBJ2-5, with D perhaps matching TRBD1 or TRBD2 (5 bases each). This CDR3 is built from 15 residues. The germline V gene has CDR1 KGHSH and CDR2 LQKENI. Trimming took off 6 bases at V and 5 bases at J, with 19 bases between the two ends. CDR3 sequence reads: CASSHRLGDRETQYF. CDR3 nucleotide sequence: TGTGCCAGCTCCCACCGGCTAGGGGACCGGGAGACCCAGTACTTC.

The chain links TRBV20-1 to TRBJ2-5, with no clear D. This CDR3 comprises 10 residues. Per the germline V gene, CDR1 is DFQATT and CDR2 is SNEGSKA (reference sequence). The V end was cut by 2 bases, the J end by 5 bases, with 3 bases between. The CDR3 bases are TGCAGTGCTAGACCGGAGACCCAGTACTTC. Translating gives CSARPETQYF.

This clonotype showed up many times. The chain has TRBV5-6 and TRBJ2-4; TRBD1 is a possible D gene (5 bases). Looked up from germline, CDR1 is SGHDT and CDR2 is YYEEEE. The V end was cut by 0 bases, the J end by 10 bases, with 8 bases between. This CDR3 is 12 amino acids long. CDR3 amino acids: CASSLGGQIQYF. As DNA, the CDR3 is TGTGCCAGCAGCTTGGGCGGACAAATTCAGTACTTC.

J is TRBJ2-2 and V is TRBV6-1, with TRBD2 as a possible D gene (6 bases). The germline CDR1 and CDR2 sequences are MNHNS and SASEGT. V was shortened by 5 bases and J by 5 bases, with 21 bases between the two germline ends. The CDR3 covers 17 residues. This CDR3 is CASSRTMAGSGTGELFF. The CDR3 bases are TGTGCCAGCAGTAGAACCATGGCGGGGTCAGGAACCGGGGAGCTGTTTTTT.

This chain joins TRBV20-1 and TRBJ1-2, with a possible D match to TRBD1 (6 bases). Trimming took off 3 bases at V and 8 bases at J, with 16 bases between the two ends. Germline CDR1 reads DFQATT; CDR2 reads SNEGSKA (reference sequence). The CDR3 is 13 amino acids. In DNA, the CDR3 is TGCAGTGCTAGCTCCCATTGGGGGCAGGGCTACACCTTC. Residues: CSASSHWGQGYTF.

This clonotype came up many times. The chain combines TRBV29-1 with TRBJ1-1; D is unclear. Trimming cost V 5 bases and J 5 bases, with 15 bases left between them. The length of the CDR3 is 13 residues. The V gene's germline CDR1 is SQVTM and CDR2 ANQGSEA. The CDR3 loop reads CSVIGFLGTEAFF. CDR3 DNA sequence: TGCAGCGTTATTGGCTTCTTAGGGACTGAAGCTTTCTTT.

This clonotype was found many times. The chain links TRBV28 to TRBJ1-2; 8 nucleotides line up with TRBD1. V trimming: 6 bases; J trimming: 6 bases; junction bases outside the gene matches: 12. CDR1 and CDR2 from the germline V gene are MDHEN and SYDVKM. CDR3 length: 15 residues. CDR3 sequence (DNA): TGTGCCAGCAGATCTTATACAGGGGGAAGAAATGGCTACACCTTC. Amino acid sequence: CASRSYTGGRNGYTF.

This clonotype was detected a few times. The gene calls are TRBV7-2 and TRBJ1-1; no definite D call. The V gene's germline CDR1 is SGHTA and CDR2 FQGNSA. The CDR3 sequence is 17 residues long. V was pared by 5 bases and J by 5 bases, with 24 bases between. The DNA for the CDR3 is TGTGCCAGCAGCCCCAGGATGCAGACATTAGCTTATACTGAAGCTTTCTTT. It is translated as CASSPRMQTLAYTEAFF.

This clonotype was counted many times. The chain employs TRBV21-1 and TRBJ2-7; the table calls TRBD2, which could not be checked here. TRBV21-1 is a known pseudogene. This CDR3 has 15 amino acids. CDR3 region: CASSTGLAGFYEQYV. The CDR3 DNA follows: TGTGCCAGCAGCACAGGACTAGCGGGATTCTACGAGCAGTACGTC.

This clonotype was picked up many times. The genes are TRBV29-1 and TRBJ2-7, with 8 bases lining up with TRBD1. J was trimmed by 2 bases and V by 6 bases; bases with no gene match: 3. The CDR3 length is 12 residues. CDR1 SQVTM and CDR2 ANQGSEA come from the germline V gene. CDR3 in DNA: TGCAGCGTGATGGGACAGGCCTACGAGCAGTACTTC. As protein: CSVMGQAYEQYF.

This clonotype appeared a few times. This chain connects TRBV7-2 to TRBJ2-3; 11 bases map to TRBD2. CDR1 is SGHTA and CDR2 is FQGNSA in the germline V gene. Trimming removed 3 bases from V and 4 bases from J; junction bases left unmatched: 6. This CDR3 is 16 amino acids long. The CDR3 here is CASSFLTSGSADTQYF. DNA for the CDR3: TGTGCCAGCAGCTTCCTCACTAGCGGGAGTGCAGATACGCAGTATTTT.